The rows below give T cell receptor beta chains drawn from one sample of a study of metastatic and nonmetastatic thyroid tumors. TCRdb reprocessed the PCR reads using MiXCR. The table lists around 36,000 clones, 25% to 35% of them singletons. The sequencing input was blood. These TCRs come from a female donor with papillary thyroid cancer or a benign thyroid nodule (not recorded which). Some clones in this sample may be carry-over from other donors' samples. CDR3s include the opening cysteine and the closing phenylalanine or tryptophan. The D gene is left open where the match is weak. For some rows the clone size is stated as once, few or many, or as a class when expanded; others skip it.

j_call v_call clone_size d_call cdr3_nt cdr3_aa
TRBJ1-3 TRBV12-3/TRBV12-4 many TRBD1 TGTGCCAGCAGTCCTCGGACAGGGAGAAACACCATATATTTT CASSPRTGRNTIYF
TRBJ1-2 TRBV28 medium-sized NA TGTGCCAGCAGTCCCCGGGCCCGTGGATACACCTTC CASSPRARGYTF
TRBJ2-1 TRBV5-6 many NA TGTGCCAGCAGCTTGATTTTGAAGGCTAACAATGAGCAGTTCTTC CASSLILKANNEQFF
TRBJ2-1 TRBV14 NA TRBD2 TGTTCCAGCAGTTCCAGCGGGAGGTTCGAAGAGCAGTTCTTC CSSSSSGRFEEQFF
TRBJ2-1 TRBV6-1 medium-sized NA TGTGCCAGCAGTGGACACCGGGACACCAATGAGCAGTTCTTC CASSGHRDTNEQFF
TRBJ2-2 TRBV30 NA NA TGTGCCTGGAGTGTACGGGGCACCGGGGAGCTGTTTTTT CAWSVRGTGELFF
TRBJ2-2 TRBV9 NA NA TGTGCCAGCAGTCACAGCACCGGGGAGCTGTTTTTT CASSHSTGELFF
TRBJ2-3 TRBV28 many NA TGTGCCAGCAGTGACAGGGATACGCAGTATTTT CASSDRDTQYF
TRBJ2-1 TRBV12-3/TRBV12-4 many NA TGTGCCAGCACTCCTGGACGGGATGAGCAGTTCTTC CASTPGRDEQFF
TRBJ1-6 TRBV20-1 NA TRBD1 TGCAGTGCTAGGGGGGACAGGGGGCTTTCACCCCTCCACTTT CSARGDRGLSPLHF
TRBJ2-7 TRBV30 medium-sized TRBD1 TGTGCCTGGAGTGTAGACAGGGCAGGCGAGCAGTACTTC CAWSVDRAGEQYF
TRBJ2-2 TRBV7-2 many TRBD2 TGTGCCAGCAGCACCCGGACTAGCGGGGGGTGGGGGACCGGGGAGCTGTTTTTT CASSTRTSGGWGTGELFF
TRBJ1-1 TRBV14 many NA TGTGCCAGCAGCTGGGTTACGGGATCTGAAGCTTTCTTT CASSWVTGSEAFF
TRBJ1-5 TRBV30 many TRBD1 TGTGCCTGGAGTTTGGGGACAGGGATATATCAGCCCCAGCATTTT CAWSLGTGIYQPQHF
TRBJ1-1 TRBV13 once NA TGTGCCAGCAGCCGTGGACGGGACACTGAAGCTTTCTTT CASSRGRDTEAFF
TRBJ1-1 TRBV7-9 NA NA TGTGCCAGCAGCCAATCAGGGGCCGGGGCTGAAGCTTTCTTT CASSQSGAGAEAFF
TRBJ1-2 TRBV4-2 NA NA TGTGCCAGCAGCCAAGATGCAGTGGATGTTGGGTATGGCTACACCTTC CASSQDAVDVGYGYTF
TRBJ2-7 TRBV7-8 NA TRBD1 TGTGCCAGCAGCACAAGGGACAGGGAGGGGCCCGGGAAGTACTTC CASSTRDREGPGKYF
TRBJ1-3 TRBV2 few NA TGTGCCAGCAGTGAGAGTGCTGCAACCATATATTTT CASSESAATIYF
TRBJ2-2 TRBV10-1 NA TRBD2 TGCGCCAGCAGTACCGGGGGGTCCGGGGAGCTGTTTTTT CASSTGGSGELFF
TRBJ1-4 TRBV4-1 NA NA TGCGCCAGCAGCCAAGGAGGGGGGGCGGGTAATGAAAAACTGTTTTTT CASSQGGGAGNEKLFF
TRBJ1-2 TRBV6-1 NA NA TGTGCTAGCACCCACCGGGACGGCCCTAACTATTGCTACACCTTC CASTHRDGPNYCYTF
TRBJ2-7 TRBV2 NA TRBD1 TGTGCCAGCAGTGAATCATGGGGACAGCTTAACGAGCAGTACTTC CASSESWGQLNEQYF
TRBJ1-2 TRBV20-1 NA NA TGCAGTGTTTTTCGTTGGACGGATGGCTACACCTTC CSVFRWTDGYTF
TRBJ1-2 TRBV6-1 few TRBD1 TGTGCCAGCAGTCCCCGACAGGGGAGTTATGGCTACACCTTC CASSPRQGSYGYTF
TRBJ2-7 TRBV11-2 NA NA TGTTCCAGCAGCCTGGGTGGAACCTCCTACGAGCAGTACTTC CSSSLGGTSYEQYF
TRBJ2-1 TRBV4-1 many TRBD2 TGCGCCAGCAGCCAAGCGCTAGCGGGATCCAATGAGCAGTTCTTC CASSQALAGSNEQFF
TRBJ2-7 TRBV6-1 medium-sized NA TGTGCCAGCAGTGAAGTAGCGGACGCCTACGAGCAGTACTTC CASSEVADAYEQYF
TRBJ2-7 TRBV4-1 NA TRBD2 TGCGCCAGCAGCCAAGAAGCGGGGCCGGGAGAGCAGTACTTC CASSQEAGPGEQYF
TRBJ2-2 TRBV5-6 many NA TGTGCCAGCAGCCCTGAGGAAACCGGGGAGCTGTTTTTT CASSPEETGELFF
TRBJ2-3 TRBV25-1 many TRBD1 TGTGCCAGCACCGCACCCGACAGGGAAGGGGCAGATACGCAGTATTTT CASTAPDREGADTQYF
TRBJ2-1 TRBV7-3 many TRBD1 TGTGCCAGCAGCCCACAGGGGGACGTCCCGCCGTTCTTC CASSPQGDVPPFF
TRBJ1-5 TRBV20-1 many NA TGCAGTGCTAGACTCGGGGGGAGGTATCAGCCCCAGCATTTT CSARLGGRYQPQHF
TRBJ1-4 TRBV19 NA TRBD1 TGTGCCACCACGATCGGACAGGGTAATGAAAAACTGTTTTTT CATTIGQGNEKLFF
TRBJ2-1 TRBV12-3/TRBV12-4 NA NA TGTGCTACCAGTTTAACCGGGAGTCACAATGAGCAGTTCTTC CATSLTGSHNEQFF
TRBJ2-1 TRBV29-1 few TRBD1 TGCAGCACCTCTGGTTGGGACAGGAACTACAATGAGCAGTTCTTC CSTSGWDRNYNEQFF
TRBJ2-7 TRBV29-1 many TRBD2 TGCAGCGTTGAATTCTTAGCGGGGGACTCCTACGAGCAGTACTTC CSVEFLAGDSYEQYF
TRBJ2-7 TRBV12-3/TRBV12-4 few TRBD1 TGTGCCAGCAGCCTCACGGGACAGGAGTCCTACGAGCAGTACTTC CASSLTGQESYEQYF
TRBJ1-1 TRBV5-1 many TRBD1 TGCGCCAGCAGCTTGGCCGGACAGGGAGACACTGAAGCTTTCTTT CASSLAGQGDTEAFF
TRBJ1-5 TRBV19 many TRBD1 TGTGCCAGTAGAGGGGACAGGGGGGGGAATCAGCCCCAGCATTTT CASRGDRGGNQPQHF
TRBJ1-5 TRBV27 NA NA TGTGCCAGCAGTTTAGCAGGCAATCAGCCCCAGCATTTT CASSLAGNQPQHF